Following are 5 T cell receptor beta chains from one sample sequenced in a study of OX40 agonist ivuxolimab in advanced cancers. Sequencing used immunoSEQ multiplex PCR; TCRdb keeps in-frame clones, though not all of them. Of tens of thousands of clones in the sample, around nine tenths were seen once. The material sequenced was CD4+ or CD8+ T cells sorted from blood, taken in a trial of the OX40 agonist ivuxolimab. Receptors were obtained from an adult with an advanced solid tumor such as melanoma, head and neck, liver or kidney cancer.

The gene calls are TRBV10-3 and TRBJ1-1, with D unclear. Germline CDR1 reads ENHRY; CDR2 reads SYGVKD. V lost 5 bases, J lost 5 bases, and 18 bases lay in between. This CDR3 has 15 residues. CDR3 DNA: TGTGCCATCAGTCACGACCAACGAGGAGGAACTGAAGCTTTCTTT. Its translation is CAISHDQRGGTEAFF.

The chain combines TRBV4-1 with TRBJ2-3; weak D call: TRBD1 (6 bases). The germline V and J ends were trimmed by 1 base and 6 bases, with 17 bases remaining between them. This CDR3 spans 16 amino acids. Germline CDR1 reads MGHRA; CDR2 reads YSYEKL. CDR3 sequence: CASSQGAGTLGDTQYF. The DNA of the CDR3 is TGCGCCAGCAGCCAAGGGGCCGGGACATTGGGGGATACGCAGTATTTT.

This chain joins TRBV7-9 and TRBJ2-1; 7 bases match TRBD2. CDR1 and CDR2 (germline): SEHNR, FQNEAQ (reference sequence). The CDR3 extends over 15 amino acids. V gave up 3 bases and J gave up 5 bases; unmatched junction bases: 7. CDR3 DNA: TGTGCCAGCAGCTTCGCGGCGGGAGCAGACAATGAGCAGTTCTTC. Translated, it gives CASSFAAGADNEQFF.

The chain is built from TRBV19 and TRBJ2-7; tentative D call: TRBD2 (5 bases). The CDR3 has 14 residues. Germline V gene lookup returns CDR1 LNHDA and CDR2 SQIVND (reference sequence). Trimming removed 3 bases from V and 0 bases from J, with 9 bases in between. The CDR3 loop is CASSMSGYSYEQYF. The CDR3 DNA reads TGTGCCAGTAGTATGAGCGGATACTCCTACGAGCAGTACTTC.

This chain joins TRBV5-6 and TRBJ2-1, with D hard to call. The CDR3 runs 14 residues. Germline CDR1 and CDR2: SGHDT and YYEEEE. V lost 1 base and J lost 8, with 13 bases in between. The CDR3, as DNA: TGTGCCAGCAGCTTGTTGGGGTCCCCCCATGAGCAGTTCTTC. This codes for CASSLLGSPHEQFF.